Given below is one T cell receptor (beta chain) in context. Germline V gene data show CDR1 as SGHTA and CDR2 as FQGTGA. V was pared by 1 base and J by 3 bases, with 9 bases between. This CDR3 spans 14 amino acids. In the original processing: Reference gene primers were amplified, and this amplification served to estimate nucleated cell counts. Method: immunoSEQ multiplex PCR; TCRdb's copy keeps in-frame clones and lacks some. The DNA was the basis for D and trimming; V, J and clone size are from that table. The sample records 75,000 to 100,000 clones, 80% to 90% being singletons. This entry comes from a study of blood T cell repertoires in COVID-19. Across the study: Spain, Italy and the United States supplied samples that represented acute and convalescent COVID-19. T cells, B-cell-depleted T cells, or PBMCs provided the cDNA or gDNA that served as material.

The gene calls are TRBV7-3 and TRBJ1-1; no reliable D call. This TCR derives from a woman older than 75 with acute or convalescent COVID-19. Sequences were obtained from peripheral blood. The CDR3 is CASSLSGSHTEAFF. CDR3 nucleotide sequence: TGTGCCAGCAGCTTAAGTGGCTCCCACACTGAAGCTTTCTTT.